These T cell receptor beta chains were read from a single sample in a study of blood T cell repertoires in COVID-19. Clones were sequenced by immunoSEQ multiplex PCR, and TCRdb holds only the in-frame ones, with some missing. The profile shows 95,000 to 120,000 clones, less than 85% of them singletons. The source material was peripheral blood. The origin of the receptors is a human donor in a cohort sampled during active COVID-19. Each CDR3 is given with its conserved first and last residue. A D gene is named only where the DNA matches it firmly. Clone sizes are given selectively: once, few, many, or a class where the clone is expanded.

size: -
V: TRBV6-2/TRBV6-3
J: TRBJ2-7
D: TRBD1
CDR3: CASSNRGYEQYF
DNA: TGTGCCAGCAGTAACAGGGGGTACGAGCAGTACTTC

size: -
V: TRBV15
J: TRBJ2-5
D: -
CDR3: CATSRDIAEETQYF
DNA: TGTGCCACCAGCAGAGATATAGCAGAAGAGACCCAGTACTTC

size: -
V: TRBV6-5
J: TRBJ2-7
D: TRBD2
CDR3: CASRLLAGGEQYF
DNA: TGTGCCAGCAGACTACTAGCGGGGGGCGAGCAGTACTTC

size: -
V: TRBV6-5
J: TRBJ1-5
D: TRBD1
CDR3: CASSQDRALNQPQHF
DNA: TGTGCCAGCAGCCAGGACAGGGCCCTCAATCAGCCCCAGCATTTT

size: -
V: TRBV7-2
J: TRBJ2-7
D: -
CDR3: CASSLLPETYEQYF
DNA: TGTGCCAGCAGCTTACTGCCCGAGACCTACGAGCAGTACTTC

size: -
V: TRBV5-1
J: TRBJ2-3
D: -
CDR3: CASSPAGYGDTQYF
DNA: TGCGCCAGCAGCCCCGCGGGGTACGGAGATACGCAGTATTTT

size: once
V: TRBV11-2
J: TRBJ1-6
D: TRBD1
CDR3: CASSSRTGGTNSPLHF
DNA: TGTGCCAGCAGCTCCAGGACAGGGGGGACGAATTCACCCCTCCACTTT

size: once
V: TRBV5-1
J: TRBJ1-1
D: TRBD1
CDR3: CASSWTGTGTEAFF
DNA: TGCGCCAGCAGCTGGACCGGGACAGGGACTGAAGCTTTCTTT

size: few
V: TRBV11-2
J: TRBJ1-5
D: TRBD1
CDR3: CASSLNRGSNQPQHF
DNA: TGTGCCAGCAGCTTAAACAGGGGTAGCAATCAGCCCCAGCATTTT

size: -
V: TRBV5-4
J: TRBJ2-1
D: TRBD2
CDR3: CASSLGGTSAYNEQFF
DNA: TGTGCCAGCAGCTTGGGCGGGACTAGCGCTTACAATGAGCAGTTCTTC

size: -
V: TRBV24-1
J: TRBJ2-1
D: TRBD2
CDR3: CATSDPAGSGNEQFF
DNA: TGTGCCACCAGTGACCCAGCGGGGTCGGGCAATGAGCAGTTCTTC

size: -
V: TRBV9
J: TRBJ2-7
D: -
CDR3: CASSVGWATYEQYF
DNA: TGTGCCAGCAGCGTAGGGTGGGCTACCTACGAGCAGTACTTC

size: once
V: TRBV2
J: TRBJ1-2
D: -
CDR3: CASSELGPGANYGYTF
DNA: TGTGCCAGCAGTGAGTTAGGCCCAGGTGCTAACTATGGCTACACCTTC

size: -
V: TRBV30
J: TRBJ1-6
D: -
CDR3: CAWRRGESYSPLHF
DNA: TGTGCCTGGAGACGGGGGGAGAGTTATTCACCCCTCCACTTT

size: once
V: TRBV4-3
J: TRBJ1-6
D: -
CDR3: CASSQDSGDRSPLHF
DNA: TGCGCCAGCAGCCAAGACAGCGGGGATCGTTCACCCCTCCACTTT

size: -
V: TRBV15
J: TRBJ2-1
D: TRBD2
CDR3: CATSLAGLPNEQFF
DNA: TGTGCCACCAGCCTAGCGGGGTTACCCAATGAGCAGTTCTTC

size: few
V: TRBV6-1
J: TRBJ2-7
D: -
CDR3: CASSDFGKRSYEQYF
DNA: TGTGCCAGCAGTGATTTCGGGAAAAGGTCCTACGAGCAGTACTTC